The sequence of this TCR beta chain was determined in a study of OX40 agonist ivuxolimab in advanced cancers. The wider study: Males comprised roughly four fifths of the group, whose mean age was around 62 years (range about 23 to 80). Previous treatment with anti-PD-1, anti-PD-L1 or anti-CTLA-4 therapy was allowed; under 50% had received some.

The data were produced by immunoSEQ multiplex PCR, yet TCRdb's version contains in-frame clones alone and is incomplete. The data hold about 33,000 clones, with about 81% observed a single time. Germline assignment: CDR1 SNHLY and CDR2 FYNNEI. Trimming stripped 1 base from V and 0 bases from J, with 22 bases between. This CDR3 spans 20 amino acids. The receptor's source is an adult with an advanced solid tumor such as melanoma, head and neck, liver or kidney cancer. This rearrangement joins TRBV2 to TRBJ2-1; D not resolved. The starting material was CD4+ or CD8+ T cells sorted from blood, obtained in a trial of the OX40 agonist ivuxolimab. The CDR3: CASSEDFSRFGFRSYNEQFF. The CDR3 nucleotides read TGTGCCAGCAGTGAAGACTTTAGCAGGTTTGGGTTTCGCTCCTACAATGAGCAGTTCTTC.